Each of the 24 T cell receptor beta chains below was sequenced from the same sample in a study of radiotherapy plus CTLA-4 blockade in lung cancer. The repertoire was sequenced with immunoSEQ multiplex PCR; TCRdb's copy has only in-frame clones and lacks some. The repertoire holds roughly 15,000 clones, with under 75% as singletons. The input for sequencing was peripheral blood, taken from a patient treated with radiotherapy plus ipilimumab. Receptor source: a human donor with non-small cell lung cancer whose response to radiotherapy plus ipilimumab could not be evaluated.

This rearrangement joins TRBV2 to TRBJ2-5; 12 bases are a match to TRBD2. Trimming removed 8 bases from V and 3 bases from J; junction bases left unmatched: 4. There are 14 residues in the CDR3. Germline V gene lookup returns CDR1 SNHLY and CDR2 FYNNEI. In DNA, the CDR3 is TGTGCCAGCGGGAGGACTAGCGGGGAAGAGACCCAGTACTTC. This encodes CASGRTSGEETQYF.

The V call is TRBV4-1, the J call TRBJ1-2; the D gene is possibly TRBD1 (5 bases). Deletions cut 0 bases from V and 0 bases from J, with 17 bases between. Germline V CDR1 and CDR2: MGHRA, YSYEKL. This CDR3 comprises 18 residues. The CDR3 is CASSQDRGGLLTNYGYTF. The CDR3 DNA sequence: TGCGCCAGCAGCCAAGATAGGGGCGGATTACTTACTAACTATGGCTACACCTTC.

The chain recombines TRBV6-6 with TRBJ2-1; a possible D gene is TRBD2 (5 bases). Trimming removed 0 bases from V and 7 bases from J, with 13 bases in between. Germline lookup yields CDR1 MNHNY and CDR2 SVGAGI (reference sequence). The CDR3 covers 15 residues. CDR3 in amino acids: CASSYSADWRNEQFF. Written as DNA, the CDR3 is TGTGCCAGCAGTTACTCGGCGGACTGGAGAAATGAGCAGTTCTTC.

This clone was seen a handful of times. The chain employs TRBV7-2 and TRBJ1-1; 7 nucleotides line up with TRBD1. The V segment lost 3 bases and the J segment 2 bases; nucleotides outside the gene matches: 6. This CDR3 has 15 residues. Germline CDR1 is SGHTA and CDR2 is FQGNSA. Here the CDR3 reads CASSFTGTENTEAFF. Written as DNA, the CDR3 is TGTGCCAGCAGCTTTACCGGGACAGAAAACACTGAAGCTTTCTTT.

The chain links TRBV11-2 to TRBJ2-5, with 14 bases fitting TRBD2. Germline CDR1 SGHAT, CDR2 FQNNGV. This CDR3 has 16 residues. The V and J ends lost 5 bases and 2 bases, in that order; junction bases with no gene match: 4. The CDR3 DNA sequence: TGTGCCAGCAGCCGTAGGACTAGCGGGGGGCAAGAGACCCAGTACTTC. This gives the protein CASSRRTSGGQETQYF.

The gene calls are TRBV5-1 and TRBJ2-2; D is possibly TRBD2 (6 bases). Trimming stripped 2 bases from V and 6 bases from J, with 17 bases between. The CDR3 has 16 amino acids. Per the germline V gene, CDR1 is SGHRS and CDR2 is YFSETQ. The CDR3 coding sequence is TGCGCCAGCAGCTTCATAGCGGAGCGCGACCCCGGGGAGCTGTTTTTT. Protein sequence: CASSFIAERDPGELFF.

This clone is medium-sized. The chain has TRBV6-5 and TRBJ2-3; 12 nucleotides agree with TRBD2. CDR1 is MNHEY and CDR2 is SVGAGI in the germline V gene. Germline trimming cut 6 bases from V and 3 bases from J; bases unmatched to any gene: 4. The CDR3 extends over 15 amino acids. CDR3 protein: CASRSGLAGTDTQYF. The CDR3 DNA reads TGTGCCAGCAGGTCCGGACTAGCGGGGACAGATACGCAGTATTTT.

This clone came up a few times. This chain uses TRBV30 with TRBJ2-1, with 7 bases matching TRBD1. This CDR3 contains 13 residues. Per the germline V gene, CDR1 is GTSNPN and CDR2 is SVGIG (reference sequence). V lost 3 bases, J lost 10 bases, and 9 bases stayed unmatched. The CDR3 nucleotides are TGTGCCTGGAGGCAAAGACAGGGATACGAGCAGTTCTTC. It is translated as CAWRQRQGYEQFF.

This clone was seen a few times. The genes are TRBV15 and TRBJ1-2; D not resolved. CDR3 size: 13 residues. Germline lookup yields CDR1 LNHNV and CDR2 YYDKDF (reference sequence). Trimming took off 0 bases at V and 2 bases at J, with 4 bases between the two ends. The CDR3 bases are TGTGCCACCAGCAGAGACAGGAACTATGGCTACACCTTC. Encoded protein: CATSRDRNYGYTF.

CDR3 protein: CASSQPGQMNTEAFF. The CDR3 DNA is TGCGCCAGCAGCCAACCAGGACAGATGAACACTGAAGCTTTCTTT. V and J are TRBV4-3 and TRBJ1-1; possible D gene TRBD1, 6 bases. V lost 2 bases to trimming and J lost 0 bases, with 10 bases between them. CDR3 size: 15 residues. The germline gives CDR1 LGHNA, CDR2 YSLEER.

This chain uses TRBV5-6 with TRBJ2-3; 7 bases are a match to TRBD1. Per the germline V gene, CDR1 is SGHDT and CDR2 is YYEEEE. CDR3 length equals 14 residues. J was trimmed by 2 bases and V by 2 bases; bases with no gene match: 2. This CDR3 reads CASSFDRATDTQYF. The CDR3, as DNA: TGTGCCAGCAGCTTTGACAGGGCCACAGATACGCAGTATTTT.

The rearrangement uses TRBV28 and TRBJ1-5; D call uncertain. The V end was cut by 1 base, the J end by 3 bases, with 16 bases between. There are 17 residues in the CDR3. Per the germline V gene, CDR1 is MDHEN and CDR2 is SYDVKM. The CDR3 loop reads CASSLFPVHPNNQPQHF. The CDR3 DNA reads TGTGCCAGCAGTTTATTTCCAGTTCACCCCAACAATCAGCCCCAGCATTTT.

V gene TRBV5-1 combines with J gene TRBJ2-2, with 10 bases identical to TRBD1. Germline V CDR1 and CDR2: SGHRS, YFSETQ. V lost 0 bases to trimming and J lost 7 bases; unmatched junction nucleotides: 6. The CDR3 runs 16 residues. This chain's CDR3 is CASSLVGQGFNGELFF. The CDR3 coding sequence is TGCGCCAGCAGCTTGGTGGGACAGGGGTTTAACGGGGAGCTGTTTTTT.

V gene TRBV18 combines with J gene TRBJ1-5; possible D gene TRBD1, 5 bases. With 1 base removed from V and 1 base from J, the gap between germline ends came to 8 bases. There are 15 residues in the CDR3. Germline V CDR1 and CDR2: KGHSH, LQKENI. The CDR3 DNA sequence: TGTGCCAGCTCACCACGTGCAGGGAGCAATCAGCCCCAGCATTTT. This gives the protein CASSPRAGSNQPQHF.

The chain couples TRBV6-1 to TRBJ2-7; TRBD1 agrees at 9 bases. Germline V gives CDR1 MNHNS, CDR2 SASEGT. This CDR3 region has 14 residues. The V segment lost 0 bases and the J segment 8 bases; nucleotides outside the gene matches: 5. DNA of the CDR3: TGTGCCAGCAGTGAAGCCGGGACAGGGATGAAGCAGTACGTC. This sequence encodes CASSEAGTGMKQYV.

This clone was seen only a few times. The chain has TRBV4-3 and TRBJ1-1; unclear D gene. CDR3 size: 12 residues. Deletions cut 3 bases from V and 1 base from J, with 3 bases between. The germline gives CDR1 LGHNA, CDR2 YSLEER. The CDR3 region has the DNA TGCGCCAGCAGCCACCGGAACACTGAAGCTTTCTTT. Encoded protein: CASSHRNTEAFF.

This chain links TRBV5-6 with TRBJ2-7; TRBD1 matches at 9 bases. V was pared by 0 bases and J by 6 bases, with 13 bases of the junction left unmatched. The length of the CDR3 is 17 residues. The germline gives CDR1 SGHDT, CDR2 YYEEEE. CDR3: CASSLGAGQGTLREQYV. For the CDR3, the DNA is TGTGCCAGCAGCTTGGGGGCGGGACAGGGTACCCTTCGCGAGCAGTACGTC.

The chain combines TRBV6-5 with TRBJ2-5; tentative D call: TRBD1 (6 bases). Trimming removed 8 bases at V and 2 bases at J, with 15 bases between. The germline V gene has CDR1 MNHEY and CDR2 SVGAGI. The CDR3 runs to 14 residues. CDR3 coding DNA: TGTGCCAGCCAGACAGGAGGAGGTCAAGAGACCCAGTACTTC. Protein: CASQTGGGQETQYF.

This sequence joins TRBV7-2 and TRBJ1-3; 12 bases match TRBD1. This CDR3 contains 16 residues. V dropped 5 bases and J dropped 7; count of bases not matched to a gene: 9. Per germline, CDR1 SGHTA and CDR2 FQGNSA. For the CDR3, the DNA is TGTGCCAGCAGCCCCTCGGGACAGGGGGCGGAGAACACCATATATTTT. Protein product: CASSPSGQGAENTIYF.

For this clone: One end of the junction varies from germline; a read error may be responsible. The same CDR3 can be traced to other DNA sequences in this sample. This sequence joins TRBV4-1 and TRBJ1-2; 7 bases match TRBD1. Germline values: CDR1 MGHRA, CDR2 YSYEKL. This CDR3 region has 13 residues. DNA of the CDR3: TGTGCCAGCAGCAATACAGGGGCAGGAGGCTACACCTTC. Its translation is CASSNTGAGGYTF.

CDR3: CASTSGGNTEAFF. The CDR3 bases are TGTGCCAGTACCTCGGGAGGGAACACTGAAGCTTTCTTT. The V and J genes are TRBV19 and TRBJ1-1; no firm D call. V was clipped by 7 bases and J by 1 base, with 10 bases between them. Germline assignment: CDR1 LNHDA and CDR2 SQIVND (reference sequence). The CDR3 is 13 amino acids.

The chain couples TRBV2 to TRBJ2-5; D not resolved. The V and J ends lost 6 bases and 7 bases respectively, with 12 bases between them. The CDR3 is 12 amino acids. Germline V gene data show CDR1 as SNHLY and CDR2 as FYNNEI. The CDR3 region is CASSDNSGTQYF. CDR3 bases: TGTGCCAGCAGCGACAATTCTGGGACCCAGTACTTC.

The chain has TRBV10-3 and TRBJ1-1; D possibly corresponds to TRBD1 (6 bases). The CDR3 covers 13 residues. Trimming removed 8 bases from V and 7 bases from J, with 17 bases in between. The V gene's germline CDR1 is ENHRY and CDR2 SYGVKD. Here the CDR3 DNA reads TGTGCCATCCAGGGGAAACGACAAGGTGAAGCTTTCTTT. Protein: CAIQGKRQGEAFF.

This clone was observed a handful of times. A far larger clone is just one base off, so this is likely a read error. The J gene is TRBJ1-1, the V gene TRBV30; possibly TRBD1 for D (5 bases). The germline gives CDR1 GTSNPN, CDR2 SVGIG (reference sequence). CDR3 length: 12 residues. As DNA, the CDR3 is TGTTCCTGGAGTGCGGGGGGCACTGAAGCTTTCTTT. This translates into CSWSAGGTEAFF.